The 20 T cell receptor beta chains presented below share a single source sample, sequenced in a study of naive and memory T cell subsets. Both TRBC1 and TRBC2 were covered by a beta constant-region primer of two equimolar oligonucleotides. TCRdb re-called the UMI-ligation and nested PCR reads with MiXCR, one entry per CDR3 protein. The table records 100,000 or so distinct CDR3 sequences, around 7% of them present only once. Specimen: central memory CD4+ T cells from blood. These receptors originate from a human donor in good health.

A few counts support this clonotype. J is TRBJ2-3 and V is TRBV27; unclear D gene. CDR1 is MNHEY and CDR2 is SMNVEV in the germline V gene (reference sequence). V lost 5 bases and J 0 bases, leaving 6 bases between the germline ends. CDR3 size: 13 residues. DNA for the CDR3: TGTGCCAGCAGTCCCTTTAGCACAGATACGCAGTATTTT. Amino acid sequence: CASSPFSTDTQYF.

CDR3 DNA: TGTGCCAGCAGCCAGGGCGGAGATTTGAATAGCAATCAGCCCCAGCATTTT. Its protein product is CASSQGGDLNSNQPQHF. The genes are TRBV7-9 and TRBJ1-5; the D gene is possibly TRBD1 (5 bases). CDR3 length equals 17 residues. Looked up from germline, CDR1 is SEHNR and CDR2 is FQNEAQ (reference sequence). V shed 5 bases and J shed 0 bases, with 17 bases lying between them.

This clonotype was seen many times. V gene TRBV12-3 or TRBV12-4 combines with J gene TRBJ2-1, with D possibly being TRBD1 or TRBD2 (5 bases each). CDR3 length: 14 amino acids. Trimming stripped 10 bases from V and 4 bases from J, with 17 bases between. The CDR3 region has the DNA TGTGCCACCACCGGGGACGGAGCTTACAATGAGCAGTTCTTC. Protein sequence: CATTGDGAYNEQFF.

This clonotype was counted many times. V is TRBV28 and J is TRBJ2-6; D is perhaps TRBD2 (5 bases). V dropped 11 bases and J dropped 2 bases, with 10 bases sitting between them. Germline V CDR1 and CDR2: MDHEN, SYDVKM. The CDR3 has 13 residues. The CDR3 DNA is TGTGCCGCTAGCCGGGCTGGGGCCAACGTCCTGACTTTC. Its translation is CAASRAGANVLTF.

The chain is built from TRBV7-3 and TRBJ2-3; D possibly corresponds to TRBD2 (5 bases). The CDR3 totals 15 residues. V gave up 5 bases and J gave up 5 bases, with 17 bases separating them. Germline V lookup: CDR1 SGHTA, CDR2 FQGTGA. This CDR3 is CASSQAGLPLDTQYF. The DNA of the CDR3 is TGTGCCAGCAGCCAGGCGGGCCTACCGTTAGATACGCAGTATTTT.

This clonotype was recorded at least ten times. The V call is TRBV30, the J call TRBJ1-1; D gene unclear. V lost 4 bases to trimming and J lost 9 bases, with 21 bases between them. The CDR3 contains 14 residues. Germline V gene lookup returns CDR1 GTSNPN and CDR2 SVGIG (reference sequence). The CDR3 region has the DNA TGTGCCTGGACCGGATCTCTAGCGGCGGTCCAAGCTTTCTTT. Its protein product is CAWTGSLAAVQAFF.

This chain joins TRBV29-1 and TRBJ2-7, with 11 bases lining up with TRBD1. The CDR3 loop spans 11 amino acids. V lost 7 bases and J lost 6; bases outside the gene matches: 2. Looked up from germline, CDR1 is SQVTM and CDR2 is ANQGSEA. In nucleotides, the CDR3 is TGCAGCGCCGGGACAGGGGGCGAGCAGTACTTC. Its translation: CSAGTGGEQYF.

Points on this clonotype: This may come from a read error, since a much larger clone is one base off. The chain links TRBV10-3 to TRBJ1-1; 7 bases fit TRBD1. The CDR3 spans 13 residues. Germline values: CDR1 ENHRY, CDR2 SYGVKD. This CDR3 reads CAIAGTDNAEAFF. The CDR3 DNA follows: TGTGCCATTGCCGGGACAGATAACGCTGAAGCCTTCTTT.

The V call is TRBV4-2, the J call TRBJ2-5; no clear D gene. The V end lost 1 base, the J end lost 9 bases, and 18 bases lay between the germline ends. From germline, CDR1 is LGHNA and CDR2 YNFKEQ. The CDR3 consists of 15 residues. This chain's CDR3 is CASSQVYGEEKAQYF. CDR3 nucleotide sequence: TGTGCCAGCAGCCAAGTGTACGGAGAAGAGAAGGCCCAGTACTTC.

In this sample, this clonotype turned up many times. The chain couples TRBV6-2 or TRBV6-3 to TRBJ1-5; D is possibly TRBD1 (6 bases). The CDR3 spans 18 residues. V lost 3 bases, J lost 1 base, and 19 bases lay in between. Germline V gene sequence: CDR1 MNHEY, CDR2 SVGEGT. The CDR3 protein is CASSYRQQGSWSNQPQHF. In DNA form, the CDR3 reads TGTGCCAGCAGTTATAGGCAACAGGGAAGTTGGAGCAATCAGCCCCAGCATTTT.

This clonotype was observed at least ten times. This chain joins TRBV25-1 and TRBJ1-5; 7 positions agree with TRBD1. The ends lost 5 bases at V and 7 bases at J; junction bases unmatched: 8. Germline V lookup: CDR1 MGHDK, CDR2 SYGVNS. The CDR3 extends over 14 amino acids. DNA of the CDR3: TGTGCCAGCAGTCAAGGGGGCGCGGGGCAGCCCCAGCATTTT. This codes for CASSQGGAGQPQHF.

This clonotype was seen at least ten times. The chain joins TRBV7-3 to TRBJ2-5, with 7 bases matching TRBD1. The germline V gene has CDR1 SGHTA and CDR2 FQGTGA. There are 14 residues in the CDR3. V gave up 5 bases and J gave up 1 base; unmatched junction bases: 4. CDR3 loop: CASSEAGGQETQYF. In DNA, the CDR3 is TGTGCCAGCAGCGAGGCAGGGGGCCAAGAGACCCAGTACTTC.

There are many counts of this clonotype. CDR3 DNA sequence: TGTGCCAGCAGCTTAAAATCAGGGAAGGACTATGGCTACACCTTC. It codes for CASSLKSGKDYGYTF. The rearrangement joins TRBV7-2 to TRBJ1-2; D is possibly TRBD1 (5 bases). V lost 2 bases to trimming and J lost 3 bases, with 13 bases between them. CDR3 length: 15 residues. From germline, CDR1 is SGHTA and CDR2 FQGNSA.

A few counts support this clonotype. The chain employs TRBV7-9 and TRBJ2-5, with a weak D call TRBD1 (5 bases). Germline V CDR1 and CDR2: SEHNR, FQNEAQ (reference sequence). Trimming cost V 5 bases and J 4 bases, with 23 bases left between them. The CDR3 consists of 17 residues. CDR3 nucleotide sequence: TGTGCCAGCAGCCAAACGGCAGGGATGGAGTCGGGAGAGACCCAGTACTTC. It encodes CASSQTAGMESGETQYF.

Only a few counts were recorded for this clonotype. This chain links TRBV5-6 with TRBJ1-1, with no clear D. This CDR3 comprises 15 residues. V gave up 4 bases and J gave up 0 bases, with 13 bases separating them. Germline assignment: CDR1 SGHDT and CDR2 YYEEEE. DNA of the CDR3: TGTGCCAGCAGCCATATCCCAGGCATGAACACTGAAGCTTTCTTT. Its protein product is CASSHIPGMNTEAFF.

This clonotype was counted many times. The chain couples TRBV11-2 to TRBJ2-3; D may match TRBD1 or TRBD2 (6 bases each). Trimming stripped 1 base from V and 3 bases from J, with 14 bases between. This CDR3 has 16 residues. The germline V gene has CDR1 SGHAT and CDR2 FQNNGV. CDR3: CASSLVRGRRTDTQYF. CDR3 coding DNA: TGTGCCAGCAGCTTAGTCCGGGGGCGTCGGACAGATACGCAGTATTTT.

This clonotype was found many times. The genes are TRBV7-8 and TRBJ1-3; weak D call: TRBD1 (6 bases). Germline CDR1 is SGHVS and CDR2 is FQNEAQ. This CDR3 comprises 17 residues. The V end lost 5 bases, the J end lost 0 bases, and 17 bases lay between the germline ends. The CDR3 DNA reads TGTGCCAGCAGCAAGAACAGGGATTCGTTCTCTGGAAACACCATATATTTT. It translates to CASSKNRDSFSGNTIYF.

This clonotype was found many times. V is TRBV20-1 and J is TRBJ1-5; 8 nucleotides align to TRBD1. In germline, CDR1 is DFQATT, CDR2 SNEGSKA (reference sequence). The CDR3 sequence is 14 residues long. V trimming: 6 bases; J trimming: 6 bases; junction bases outside the gene matches: 10. CDR3 region: CSAPRGTGGQPQHF. The CDR3 nucleotides read TGCAGTGCACCGAGGGGGACAGGAGGTCAGCCCCAGCATTTT.

In this sample, this clonotype turned up a few times. The CDR3, as DNA: TGCAGCGGGGGACAGTTATTGAACACTGAAGCTTTCTTT. It encodes CSGGQLLNTEAFF. The genes are TRBV29-1 and TRBJ1-1; 7 bases agree with TRBD1. V lost 7 bases to trimming and J lost 0 bases; unmatched junction nucleotides: 5. Germline CDR1 is SQVTM and CDR2 is ANQGSEA. The CDR3 has 13 residues.

A few counts support this clonotype. The chain employs TRBV7-3 and TRBJ2-3; TRBD2 matches 13 bases. The CDR3 length is 17 residues. The germline gives CDR1 SGHTA, CDR2 FQGTGA. With V trimmed by 1 base and J by 8 bases, 9 bases remained unmatched. The CDR3: CASSLSTSGGAWGTQYF. CDR3 DNA: TGTGCCAGCAGCTTAAGTACTAGCGGGGGGGCCTGGGGTACGCAGTATTTT.